Listed here are 9 T cell receptor beta chains from one sample, sequenced in a study of read filtering for tumor transcriptome and immune sequencing. From 300 to 400 ng of RNA, a library with molecular barcoded alpha/delta and beta/gamma adaptors was made. TCRdb passed the reads through MiXCR, listing each CDR3 protein once. The table lists 20,000 to 25,000 distinct CDR3 sequences, approximately 15% of them singletons. Sequenced material: a population of CD138-negative cells sorted from bone marrow. The receptors shown here come from a donor aged 40 or older with multiple myeloma.

This clonotype was found many times. The chain combines TRBV20-1 with TRBJ2-6; TRBD1 aligns across 9 bases. The CDR3 sequence is 18 residues long. Germline trimming cut 6 bases from V and 2 bases from J; bases unmatched to any gene: 14. Looked up from germline, CDR1 is DFQATT and CDR2 is SNEGSKA (reference sequence). The CDR3 is CSALTDRGLVPGANVLTF. CDR3 DNA sequence: TGCAGTGCCTTAACCGACAGGGGGTTAGTACCTGGGGCCAACGTCCTGACTTTC.

This clonotype has ten or more counts. CDR3 residues: CSVSRDRGQRQYF. CDR3 coding DNA: TGCAGCGTCTCCAGGGACAGGGGGCAGCGGCAGTACTTC. This chain joins TRBV29-1 and TRBJ2-7; 12 bases line up with TRBD1. CDR3 length: 13 residues. Trimming cost V 6 bases and J 9 bases; bases outside gene matches: 9. Germline CDR1 reads SQVTM; CDR2 reads ANQGSEA.

This clonotype was recorded many times. This sequence joins TRBV28 and TRBJ1-1, with D uncertain. Trimming removed 4 bases from V and 4 bases from J, with 4 bases in between. The length of the CDR3 is 11 residues. Germline CDR1 MDHEN, CDR2 SYDVKM. The CDR3 loop reads CASSWTTEAFF. DNA for the CDR3: TGTGCCAGCAGTTGGACCACTGAAGCTTTCTTT.

In its sample, this clonotype was seen many times. The chain has TRBV19 and TRBJ2-3, with 8 bases identical to TRBD1. The trim removed 9 bases at V and 1 base at J, leaving 6 bases unmatched. The V gene's germline CDR1 is LNHDA and CDR2 SQIVND (reference sequence). The CDR3 covers 14 residues. The CDR3 reads CASTTGEGTDTQYF. CDR3 DNA sequence: TGTGCCAGCACGACAGGGGAGGGCACAGATACGCAGTATTTT.

This clonotype was counted once. The chain couples TRBV30 to TRBJ1-1; D call uncertain. CDR1 and CDR2 from the germline V gene are GTSNPN and SVGIG (reference sequence). The CDR3 loop spans 13 amino acids. Trimming shortened V by 5 bases and J by 0 bases, and 10 bases separated the two germline ends. CDR3 nucleotides: TGTGCCTGGGGAAGGAACGTGAACACTGAAGCTTTCTTT. It translates to CAWGRNVNTEAFF.

Many counts were recorded for this clonotype. The chain uses TRBV2 and TRBJ2-1; no clear D gene. The germline V gene has CDR1 SNHLY and CDR2 FYNNEI. CDR3 length: 13 amino acids. Trimming cost V 6 bases and J 7 bases, with 13 bases left between them. DNA of the CDR3: TGTGCCAGCAGGTACGAGATTGGGAATGAGCAGTTCTTC. Its protein product is CASRYEIGNEQFF.

This clonotype has at least ten counts. Written as DNA, the CDR3 is TGTGCCAGCAGCCGAAGACAGGGGTCGATTTCGGAAAAACTGTTTTTT. Translated: CASSRRQGSISEKLFF. This chain uses TRBV28 with TRBJ1-4; TRBD1 aligns across 8 bases. Germline CDR1 reads MDHEN; CDR2 reads SYDVKM. This CDR3 is built from 16 residues. V shed 6 bases and J 8 bases; nucleotides not matched to a gene: 14.

This chain links TRBV7-2 with TRBJ2-3; D unresolved. The CDR3 is made up of 14 amino acids. The germline gives CDR1 SGHTA, CDR2 FQGNSA. Trimming pared 5 bases from V and 4 bases from J, leaving 13 bases between. The CDR3 reads CASSTNPRPDTQYF. The CDR3 DNA reads as TGTGCCAGCAGCACGAACCCCCGCCCAGATACGCAGTATTTT.

This clonotype was detected ten times or more. The chain couples TRBV7-2 to TRBJ2-3; D not certain. The CDR3 sequence is 13 residues long. V was clipped by 1 base and J by 4 bases, with 6 bases between them. The germline CDR1 and CDR2 sequences are SGHTA and FQGNSA. CDR3 loop: CASSLETPDTQYF. CDR3 DNA: TGTGCCAGCAGCTTAGAGACCCCAGATACGCAGTATTTT. Full variable domain (rest looked up from reference TRBV7-2 and TRBJ2-3): GAGVSQSPSNKVTEKGKDVELRCDPISGHTALYWYRQSLGQGLEFLIYFQGNSAPDKSGLPSDRFSAERTGGSVSTLTIQRTQQEDSAVYLCASSLETPDTQYFGPGTRLTVL.